A single sample is the source of the 29 T cell receptor beta chains below, sequenced in a study of shared clonotypes between healthy human individuals. Some clones are missing from TCRdb's copy, which holds only in-frame ones; the method was immunoSEQ multiplex PCR. The data show 550,000 to 600,000 clones, with 95% to 98% seen just once and 0.3% held by the top ten. CD8 cells classed as naive were CD45RO-negative and positively selected for CCR7, excluding terminally differentiated effector memory CD45RA+ cells. The sample comprised naive CD8+ T cells sorted from blood. These receptors were taken from a man under 40 in good health.

Turning to this clone: Within the sample, other DNA sequences also encode this same CDR3. In nucleotides, the CDR3 is TGTGCCAGCAGCTTAGGACAGGGGATTGATTACGAGCAGTACTTC. Translated, it gives CASSLGQGIDYEQYF. The chain employs TRBV11-3 and TRBJ2-7; 8 nucleotides line up with TRBD1. V lost 1 base and J lost 4; bases outside the gene matches: 6. There are 15 residues in the CDR3. CDR1 SGHNT and CDR2 YENEEA come from the germline V gene.

A word on this clone: This same CDR3 is encoded by further DNA sequences in the sample. The chain links TRBV5-5 to TRBJ2-3, with 7 bases identical to TRBD1. CDR1 is SGHKS, CDR2 YYEKEE, per germline (reference sequence). The V segment lost 4 bases and the J segment 0 bases; nucleotides outside the gene matches: 5. This CDR3 has 15 amino acids. The CDR3 region is CASSPGTASTDTQYF. DNA of the CDR3: TGTGCCAGCAGCCCGGGGACAGCTAGCACAGATACGCAGTATTTT.

V usage is TRBV27 and J usage is TRBJ2-2, with 7 bases that match TRBD2. Germline V gene data show CDR1 as MNHEY and CDR2 as SMNVEV (reference sequence). J gave up 3 bases and V 6 bases, and 7 bases lay outside the gene matches. CDR3 length equals 15 residues. The CDR3, as DNA: TGTGCCAGCAGGTCTAGCGGTCGCCACACCGGGGAGCTGTTTTTT. Translation: CASRSSGRHTGELFF.

The chain employs TRBV5-5 and TRBJ2-7; either TRBD1 or TRBD2 may supply D (5 bases each). Trimming removed 3 bases at V and 4 bases at J, with 11 bases between. CDR1 SGHKS and CDR2 YYEKEE come from the germline V gene (reference sequence). The CDR3 has 13 residues. The chain's CDR3 is CASSSQRTYEQYF. The CDR3 nucleotides are TGTGCCAGCAGCTCACAGCGGACATACGAGCAGTACTTC.

The gene calls are TRBV6-6 and TRBJ2-7; D is perhaps TRBD1 (6 bases). Trimming took off 5 bases at V and 3 bases at J, with 14 bases between the two ends. Germline assignment: CDR1 MNHNY and CDR2 SVGAGI (reference sequence). CDR3 length: 14 residues. The CDR3 DNA reads TGTGCCAGCAGTCCTCGGGACATTGGCTACGAGCAGTACTTC. Protein: CASSPRDIGYEQYF.

The chain has TRBV11-2 and TRBJ1-2; tentative D call: TRBD1 (6 bases). This CDR3 is built from 16 residues. V lost 2 bases to trimming and J lost 2 bases, with 15 bases between them. CDR1 is SGHAT and CDR2 is FQNNGV in the germline V gene. The CDR3 loop reads CASSLPRRTANYGYTF. CDR3 bases: TGTGCCAGCAGCTTACCGCGAAGGACAGCGAACTATGGCTACACCTTC.

The chain uses TRBV27 and TRBJ2-7, with unresolved D. Germline V gene data show CDR1 as MNHEY and CDR2 as SMNVEV (reference sequence). The CDR3 extends over 16 amino acids. V was pared by 1 base and J by 4 bases, with 17 bases between. CDR3 sequence (DNA): TGTGCCAGCAGTTTATTGAGGACGAACATCCCATACGAGCAGTACTTC. It specifies CASSLLRTNIPYEQYF.

This chain connects TRBV7-8 to TRBJ2-5; no clear D. The germline CDR1 and CDR2 sequences are SGHVS and FQNEAQ. Trimming shortened V by 8 bases and J by 1 base, and 8 bases separated the two germline ends. The CDR3 is 12 amino acids. The CDR3: CASRTGQETQYF. CDR3 nucleotide sequence: TGTGCCAGCCGGACCGGCCAAGAGACCCAGTACTTC.

V gene TRBV29-1 combines with J gene TRBJ2-7; tentatively, D is TRBD2 (5 bases). V gave up 6 bases and J gave up 2 bases, with 17 bases separating them. The germline V gene has CDR1 SQVTM and CDR2 ANQGSEA. This CDR3 contains 14 residues. CDR3 loop: CSVADGIPTYEQYF. CDR3 bases: TGCAGCGTCGCGGACGGGATACCTACCTACGAGCAGTACTTC.

In this sample, this clone turned up once. The genes are TRBV19 and TRBJ2-3, with 10 positions matching TRBD2. The V and J ends lost 5 bases and 0 bases, in that order; junction bases with no gene match: 5. The CDR3 is 16 residues long. The germline V gene encodes CDR1 LNHDA and CDR2 SQIVND (reference sequence). CDR3 nucleotides: TGTGCCAGTAGTGGACTAGCGGAGCCTAGCACAGATACGCAGTATTTT. Encoded protein: CASSGLAEPSTDTQYF.

The gene calls are TRBV19 and TRBJ2-1, with 14 bases matching TRBD2. The CDR3 runs 18 residues. J was trimmed by 4 bases and V by 6 bases; bases with no gene match: 11. In germline, CDR1 is LNHDA, CDR2 SQIVND (reference sequence). CDR3 bases: TGTGCCAGTAGCAAAGGACTAGCGGGAGGAATCCAATACAATGAGCAGTTCTTC. It yields the protein CASSKGLAGGIQYNEQFF. Filled out from reference TRBV19 and TRBJ2-1, the complete variable domain reads DGGITQSPKYLFRKEGQNVTLSCEQNLNHDAMYWYRQDPGQGLRLIYYSQIVNDFQKGDIAEGYSVSREKKESFPLTVTSAQKNPTAFYLCASSKGLAGGIQYNEQFFGPGTRLTVL.

The chain uses TRBV7-8 and TRBJ2-3, with D unresolved. Between the trimmed V and J ends, which lost 5 bases and 0 bases, there was a span of 3 bases. CDR1 SGHVS and CDR2 FQNEAQ come from the germline V gene. The CDR3 totals 12 residues. The CDR3 DNA is TGTGCCAGCAGCCGAAGCACAGATACGCAGTATTTT. Translated: CASSRSTDTQYF.

The chain links TRBV5-5 to TRBJ2-1; 14 nucleotides match TRBD2. Germline loops: CDR1 SGHKS, CDR2 YYEKEE (reference sequence). V trimming: 5 bases; J trimming: 7 bases; junction bases outside the gene matches: 20. This CDR3 is 20 amino acids long. This CDR3 reads CASRDPAGLAGEGVRNEQFF. In DNA form, the CDR3 reads TGTGCCAGCAGGGATCCAGCGGGACTAGCGGGAGAAGGGGTTAGAAATGAGCAGTTCTTC.

The J gene is TRBJ2-2, the V gene TRBV2, with 9 bases fitting TRBD2. The CDR3 spans 16 residues. J was trimmed by 3 bases and V by 7 bases; bases with no gene match: 9. Germline V gene lookup returns CDR1 SNHLY and CDR2 FYNNEI. This CDR3 reads CASTGTSLSYTGELFF. As DNA, the CDR3 is TGTGCCAGCACCGGGACTAGCCTCAGTTACACCGGGGAGCTGTTTTTT.

The chain joins TRBV7-6 to TRBJ1-1; the D gene is possibly TRBD1 (6 bases). Germline V gene lookup returns CDR1 SGHVS and CDR2 FNYEAQ. Trimming pared 6 bases from V and 0 bases from J, leaving 17 bases between. CDR3 length: 16 amino acids. The CDR3, as DNA: TGTGCCAGCAGAGCTTATCAGGGGAGGATGAACACTGAAGCTTTCTTT. This encodes CASRAYQGRMNTEAFF.

This sequence joins TRBV27 and TRBJ2-2, with 7 bases identical to TRBD2. CDR1 is MNHEY and CDR2 is SMNVEV in the germline V gene (reference sequence). This CDR3 is 15 amino acids long. Losses at the gene ends were 6 bases for V and 2 bases for J; bases not matched to a gene: 6. Here the CDR3 DNA reads TGTGCCAGCAGCCCCGGGACTAAAAACACCGGGGAGCTGTTTTTT. As protein: CASSPGTKNTGELFF.

The J gene is TRBJ2-3, the V gene TRBV5-1; D gene uncertain. The CDR3 runs to 14 residues. V lost 4 bases and J 2 bases, leaving 11 bases between the germline ends. Germline CDR1 and CDR2: SGHRS and YFSETQ. CDR3 nucleotides: TGCGCCAGCAGCCCCTGGCAGCTCACAGATACGCAGTATTTT. Translated, it gives CASSPWQLTDTQYF.

This chain uses TRBV28 with TRBJ2-7; 12 bases match TRBD2. The CDR3 extends over 15 amino acids. V lost 5 bases, J lost 6 bases, and 8 bases stayed unmatched. Per the germline V gene, CDR1 is MDHEN and CDR2 is SYDVKM. In DNA, the CDR3 is TGTGCCAGCAGTCAAGGACTAGCGGGACGGGGCGAGCAGTACTTC. Translating it yields CASSQGLAGRGEQYF.

J is TRBJ1-1 and V is TRBV29-1; D remains unclear. CDR1 is SQVTM, CDR2 ANQGSEA, per germline. V was cut by 6 bases and J by 7 bases, with 15 bases left in between. CDR3 length: 12 amino acids. CDR3 nucleotides: TGCAGCGTGGATGCCGGGGAAATTGAAGCTTTCTTT. Protein: CSVDAGEIEAFF.

This clone has just one count. This chain links TRBV2 with TRBJ1-2; no reliable D call. This CDR3 is 13 amino acids long. The germline V gene has CDR1 SNHLY and CDR2 FYNNEI. V was shortened by 3 bases and J by 4 bases, with 9 bases between the two germline ends. The CDR3 reads CASSDGPIYGYTF. CDR3 bases: TGTGCCAGCAGTGATGGTCCGATCTATGGCTACACCTTC.

V is TRBV10-3 and J is TRBJ1-1; 12 bases line up with TRBD1. Germline V gives CDR1 ENHRY, CDR2 SYGVKD. Trimming cost V 2 bases and J 7 bases; bases outside gene matches: 5. The CDR3 runs 15 residues. The CDR3 spells CAISERGQGASEAFF. Written as DNA, the CDR3 is TGTGCCATCAGTGAGAGGGGACAGGGGGCAAGTGAAGCTTTCTTT.

The chain joins TRBV30 to TRBJ1-2; D is undetermined. CDR1 GTSNPN and CDR2 SVGIG come from the germline V gene (reference sequence). The CDR3 is 17 residues long. V was cut by 3 bases and J by 3 bases, with 23 bases left in between. The CDR3 protein is CAWREDGRQLGYYGYTF. The DNA for the CDR3 is TGTGCCTGGAGAGAGGACGGCCGCCAGCTGGGATACTATGGCTACACCTTC.

The rearrangement uses TRBV7-9 and TRBJ2-2, with 11 positions matching TRBD2. The V gene's germline CDR1 is SEHNR and CDR2 FQNEAQ (reference sequence). Losses at the gene ends were 7 bases for V and 6 bases for J; bases not matched to a gene: 16. The CDR3 runs to 18 residues. DNA for the CDR3: TGTGCCAGCATCCGTTCCGCCGTAGCGGGAGGGCCCGCCGGGGAGCTGTTTTTT. Amino acid sequence: CASIRSAVAGGPAGELFF. Full variable domain (outside the CDR3, taken from reference TRBV7-9 and TRBJ2-2): DTGVSQNPRHKITKRGQNVTFRCDPISEHNRLYWYRQTLGQGPEFLTYFQNEAQLEKSRLLSDRFSAERPKGSFSTLEIQRTEQGDSAMYLCASIRSAVAGGPAGELFFGEGSRLTVL.

This chain joins TRBV28 and TRBJ1-1; no clear D. There are 14 residues in the CDR3. Trimming stripped 6 bases from V and 3 bases from J, with 14 bases between. CDR1 and CDR2 from the germline V gene are MDHEN and SYDVKM. CDR3 in amino acids: CASRRPSTDTEAFF. The CDR3 DNA sequence: TGTGCCAGCAGACGACCGTCGACGGACACTGAAGCTTTCTTT.

The chain links TRBV5-6 to TRBJ2-7; 7 positions agree with TRBD1. V shed 3 bases and J 0 bases; nucleotides not matched to a gene: 3. Germline V gene sequence: CDR1 SGHDT, CDR2 YYEEEE. CDR3 length: 14 residues. The CDR3 sequence is CASSYRDSSYEQYF. In DNA, the CDR3 is TGTGCCAGCAGCTACAGGGACAGCTCCTACGAGCAGTACTTC.

The J gene is TRBJ2-2, the V gene TRBV7-6; D is possibly TRBD2 (5 bases). CDR1 and CDR2 (germline): SGHVS, FNYEAQ. With 7 bases removed from V and 6 bases from J, the gap between germline ends came to 9 bases. The CDR3 contains 12 residues. The CDR3 DNA reads as TGTGCCAGCAAGATGAGGGCCGGGGAGCTGTTTTTT. Its protein is CASKMRAGELFF. Full variable domain (remainder filled in from reference TRBV7-6 and TRBJ2-2): GAGVSQSPRYKVTKRGQDVALRCDPISGHVSLYWYRQALGQGPEFLTYFNYEAQQDKSGLPNDRFSAERPEGSISTLTIQRTEQRDSAMYRCASKMRAGELFFGEGSRLTVL.

The chain has TRBV9 and TRBJ2-7; a weak D match, TRBD1 (7 bases). In germline, CDR1 is SGDLS, CDR2 YYNGEE. Trimming took 4 bases from V and 3 from J, leaving 14 bases between them. This CDR3 is built from 14 residues. The CDR3, as DNA: TGTGCCAGCAGCACGGGGGACAGAGGCTACGAGCAGTACTTC. Amino acid sequence: CASSTGDRGYEQYF.

The V gene is TRBV12-5, the J gene TRBJ2-5; the D is unclear. Germline CDR1 LGHNT, CDR2 FRNRAP. V lost 1 base and J 2 bases, leaving 5 bases between the germline ends. The CDR3 consists of 13 residues. The CDR3 here is CASGLGPQETQYF. CDR3 DNA sequence: TGTGCTAGTGGTTTGGGTCCACAAGAGACCCAGTACTTC.

V gene TRBV5-1 combines with J gene TRBJ2-1; 12 bases fit TRBD2. After removal of 3 bases from V and 9 bases from J, the junction contained 7 bases not matched to a gene. The germline V gene has CDR1 SGHRS and CDR2 YFSETQ. The CDR3 length is 15 residues. CDR3 coding DNA: TGCGCCAGCAGCTCGCTAGCGGGAGGGCCCGCTGAGCAGTTCTTC. Its translation is CASSSLAGGPAEQFF.